This T cell receptor beta chain was documented in a study of blood T cell repertoires in COVID-19. Background on the study: From T cells, B-cell-depleted T cells, or PBMCs came the material, which was cDNA or gDNA.

Patients in Seattle were enrolled during active infection, then followed longitudinally. The CDR3 is 14 residues long. The germline V gene encodes CDR1 SGHNT and CDR2 YENEEA. V shed 1 base and J 2 bases; nucleotides not matched to a gene: 0. This clone was recorded once. Per the original methods: Quantification of nucleated cells was approximated via reference gene primer amplification. Profiling relied on immunoSEQ multiplex PCR, and the TCRdb table lists in-frame clones only, not all of them. V, J and clone size were drawn from that table, and D and trimming were deduced from the DNA. The sample includes about 190,000 clones, roughly 77% of them seen just once.

This clonotype was sampled from a woman older than 75 with COVID-19, enrolled during active disease. The V gene is TRBV11-3, the J gene TRBJ2-5; 8 bases map to TRBD1. The specimen sequenced was peripheral blood. The CDR3 loop is CASSLGDRQETQYF. CDR3 sequence (DNA): TGTGCCAGCAGCTTAGGGGACAGGCAAGAGACCCAGTACTTC.